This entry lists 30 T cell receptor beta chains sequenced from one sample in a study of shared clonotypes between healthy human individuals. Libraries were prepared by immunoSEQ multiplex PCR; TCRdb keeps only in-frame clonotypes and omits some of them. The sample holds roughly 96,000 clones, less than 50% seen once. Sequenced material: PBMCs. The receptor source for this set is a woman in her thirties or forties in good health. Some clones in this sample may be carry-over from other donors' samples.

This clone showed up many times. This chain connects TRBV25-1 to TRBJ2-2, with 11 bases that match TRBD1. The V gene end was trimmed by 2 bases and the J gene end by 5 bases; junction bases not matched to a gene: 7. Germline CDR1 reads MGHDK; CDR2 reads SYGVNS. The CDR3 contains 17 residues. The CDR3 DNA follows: TGTGCCAGCAGTGAACAAGGACAGGGGGCAATAACCGGGGAGCTGTTTTTT. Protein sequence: CASSEQGQGAITGELFF.

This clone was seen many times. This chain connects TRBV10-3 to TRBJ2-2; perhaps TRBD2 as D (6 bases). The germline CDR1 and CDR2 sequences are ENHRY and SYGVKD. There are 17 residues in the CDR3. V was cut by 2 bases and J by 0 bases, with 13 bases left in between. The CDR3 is CAISEGGVTTNTGELFF. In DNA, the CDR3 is TGTGCCATCAGTGAGGGAGGGGTGACAACGAACACCGGGGAGCTGTTTTTT.

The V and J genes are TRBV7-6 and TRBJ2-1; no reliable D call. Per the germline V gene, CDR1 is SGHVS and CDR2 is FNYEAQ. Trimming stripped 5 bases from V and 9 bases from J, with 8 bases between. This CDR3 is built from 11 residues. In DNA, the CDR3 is TGTGCCAGCAGCCCTACACGTGAGCAGTTCTTC. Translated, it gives CASSPTREQFF. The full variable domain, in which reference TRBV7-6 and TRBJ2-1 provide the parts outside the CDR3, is GAGVSQSPRYKVTKRGQDVALRCDPISGHVSLYWYRQALGQGPEFLTYFNYEAQQDKSGLPNDRFSAERPEGSISTLTIQRTEQRDSAMYRCASSPTREQFFGPGTRLTVL.

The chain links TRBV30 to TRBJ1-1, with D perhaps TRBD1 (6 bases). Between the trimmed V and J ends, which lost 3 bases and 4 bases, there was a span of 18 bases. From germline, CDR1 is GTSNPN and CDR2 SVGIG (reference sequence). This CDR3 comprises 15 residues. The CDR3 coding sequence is TGTGCCTGGAGGGGGGGCGCCGGGCTGGGCACTGAAGCTTTCTTT. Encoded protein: CAWRGGAGLGTEAFF.

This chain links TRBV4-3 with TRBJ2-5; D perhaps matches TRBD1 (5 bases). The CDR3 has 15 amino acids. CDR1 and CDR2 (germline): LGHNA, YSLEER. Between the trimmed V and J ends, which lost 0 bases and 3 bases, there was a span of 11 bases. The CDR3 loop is CASSQERTPKETQYF. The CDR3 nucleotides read TGCGCCAGCAGCCAAGAGCGGACACCAAAAGAGACCCAGTACTTC.

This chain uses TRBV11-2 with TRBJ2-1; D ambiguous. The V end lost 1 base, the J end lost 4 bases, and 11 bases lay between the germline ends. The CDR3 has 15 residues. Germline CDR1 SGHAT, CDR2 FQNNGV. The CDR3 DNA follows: TGTGCCAGCAGCTTAGCACCCACCGGATACAATGAGCAGTTCTTC. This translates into CASSLAPTGYNEQFF.

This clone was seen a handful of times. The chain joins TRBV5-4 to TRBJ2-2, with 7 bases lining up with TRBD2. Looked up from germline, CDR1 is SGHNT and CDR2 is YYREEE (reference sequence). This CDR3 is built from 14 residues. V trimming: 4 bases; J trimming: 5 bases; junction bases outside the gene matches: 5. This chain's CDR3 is CASSRDYNTGELFF. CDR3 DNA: TGTGCCAGCAGCCGGGACTACAATACCGGGGAGCTGTTTTTT.

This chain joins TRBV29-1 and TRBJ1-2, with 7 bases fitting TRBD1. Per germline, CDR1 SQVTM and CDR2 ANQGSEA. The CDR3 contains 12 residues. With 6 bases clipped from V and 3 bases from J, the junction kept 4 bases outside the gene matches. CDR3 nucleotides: TGCAGCGTAGGGACAGCTCACTATGGCTACACCTTC. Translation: CSVGTAHYGYTF.

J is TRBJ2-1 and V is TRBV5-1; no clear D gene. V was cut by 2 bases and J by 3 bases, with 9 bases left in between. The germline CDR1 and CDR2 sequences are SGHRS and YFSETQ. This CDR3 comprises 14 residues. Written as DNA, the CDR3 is TGCGCCAGCAGCTTTAACGAGAACTACAATGAGCAGTTCTTC. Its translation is CASSFNENYNEQFF.

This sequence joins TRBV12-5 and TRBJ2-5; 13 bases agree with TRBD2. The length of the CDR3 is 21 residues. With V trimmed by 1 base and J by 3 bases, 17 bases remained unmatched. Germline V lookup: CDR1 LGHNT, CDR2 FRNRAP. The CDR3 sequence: CASGLDRVRPEGLAGEETQYF. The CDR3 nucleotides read TGTGCTAGTGGTTTGGACAGGGTGAGACCTGAAGGACTAGCGGGAGAAGAGACCCAGTACTTC.

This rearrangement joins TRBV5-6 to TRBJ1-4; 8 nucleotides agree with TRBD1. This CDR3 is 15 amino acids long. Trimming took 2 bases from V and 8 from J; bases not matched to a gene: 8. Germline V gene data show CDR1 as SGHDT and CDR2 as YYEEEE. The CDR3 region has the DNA TGTGCCAGCAGCTTTCCCCCAGGGGGCGAAGAAAAACTGTTTTTT. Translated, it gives CASSFPPGGEEKLFF.

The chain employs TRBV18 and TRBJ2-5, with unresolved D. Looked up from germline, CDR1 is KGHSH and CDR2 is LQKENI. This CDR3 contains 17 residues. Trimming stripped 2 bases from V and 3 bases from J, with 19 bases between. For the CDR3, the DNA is TGTGCCAGCTCACCATCGATGGGCCAAACGGATAAAGAGACCCAGTACTTC. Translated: CASSPSMGQTDKETQYF.

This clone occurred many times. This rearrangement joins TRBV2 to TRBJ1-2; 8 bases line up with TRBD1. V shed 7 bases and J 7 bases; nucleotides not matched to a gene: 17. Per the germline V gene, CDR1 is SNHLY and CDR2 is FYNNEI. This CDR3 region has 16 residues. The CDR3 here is CASIPRGGQGASGYTF. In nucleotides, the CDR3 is TGTGCCAGCATCCCTCGCGGGGGGCAGGGGGCATCTGGCTACACCTTC.

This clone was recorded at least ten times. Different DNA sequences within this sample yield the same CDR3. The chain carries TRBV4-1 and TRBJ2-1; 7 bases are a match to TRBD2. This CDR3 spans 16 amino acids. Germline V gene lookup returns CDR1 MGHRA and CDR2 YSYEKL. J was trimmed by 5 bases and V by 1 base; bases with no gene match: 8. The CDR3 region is CASSQGLAGEDNEQFF. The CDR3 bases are TGCGCCAGCAGCCAAGGGTTGGCGGGAGAAGACAATGAGCAGTTCTTC.

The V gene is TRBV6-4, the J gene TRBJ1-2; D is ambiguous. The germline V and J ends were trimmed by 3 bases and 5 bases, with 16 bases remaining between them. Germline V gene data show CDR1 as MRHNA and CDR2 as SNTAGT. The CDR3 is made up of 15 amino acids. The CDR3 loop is CASSEASTGGYGYTF. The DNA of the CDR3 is TGTGCCAGCAGTGAAGCATCGACCGGCGGGTATGGCTACACCTTC.

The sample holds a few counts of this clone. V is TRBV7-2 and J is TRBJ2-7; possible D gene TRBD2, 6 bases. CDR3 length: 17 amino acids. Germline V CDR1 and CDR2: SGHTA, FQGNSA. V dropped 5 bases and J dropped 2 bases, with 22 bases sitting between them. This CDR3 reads CASSPPWRDGPTYEQYF. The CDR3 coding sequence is TGTGCCAGCAGCCCCCCATGGCGGGATGGGCCGACCTACGAGCAGTACTTC. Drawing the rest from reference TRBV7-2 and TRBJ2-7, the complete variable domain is GAGVSQSPSNKVTEKGKDVELRCDPISGHTALYWYRQSLGQGLEFLIYFQGNSAPDKSGLPSDRFSAERTGGSVSTLTIQRTQQEDSAVYLCASSPPWRDGPTYEQYFGPGTRLTVT.

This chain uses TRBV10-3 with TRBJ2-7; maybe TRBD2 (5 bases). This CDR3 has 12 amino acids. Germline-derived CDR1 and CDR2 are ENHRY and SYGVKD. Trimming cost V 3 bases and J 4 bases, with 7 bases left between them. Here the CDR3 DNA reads TGTGCCATCAGTGATCGAGGGTACGAGCAGTACTTC. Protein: CAISDRGYEQYF.

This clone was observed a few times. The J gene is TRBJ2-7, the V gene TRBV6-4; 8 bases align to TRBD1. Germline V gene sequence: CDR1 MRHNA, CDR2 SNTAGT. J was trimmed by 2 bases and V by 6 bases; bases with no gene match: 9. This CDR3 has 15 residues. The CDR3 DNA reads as TGTGCCAGCAGCGTGCAGGCGACAGGGGCCTACGAGCAGTACTTC. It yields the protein CASSVQATGAYEQYF.

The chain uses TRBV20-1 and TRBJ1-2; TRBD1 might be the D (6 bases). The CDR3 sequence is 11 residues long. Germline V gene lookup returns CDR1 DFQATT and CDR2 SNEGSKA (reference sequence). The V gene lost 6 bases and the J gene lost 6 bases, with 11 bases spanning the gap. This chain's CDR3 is CSAGRGNGYTF. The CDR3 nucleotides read TGCAGTGCGGGCAGGGGTAATGGCTACACCTTC.

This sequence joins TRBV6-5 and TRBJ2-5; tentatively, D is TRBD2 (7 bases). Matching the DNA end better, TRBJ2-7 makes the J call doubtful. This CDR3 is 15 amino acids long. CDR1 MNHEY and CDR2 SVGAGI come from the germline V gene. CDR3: CASTPPSGDTYEQYF. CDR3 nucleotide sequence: TGTGCCAGCACTCCCCCGAGCGGGGACACCTACGAGCAGTACTTC.

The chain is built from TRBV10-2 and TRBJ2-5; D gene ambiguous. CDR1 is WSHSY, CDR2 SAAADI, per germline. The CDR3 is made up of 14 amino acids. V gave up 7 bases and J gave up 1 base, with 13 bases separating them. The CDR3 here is CASKGGGSQETQYF. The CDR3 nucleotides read TGCGCCAGCAAGGGTGGCGGATCCCAAGAGACCCAGTACTTC.

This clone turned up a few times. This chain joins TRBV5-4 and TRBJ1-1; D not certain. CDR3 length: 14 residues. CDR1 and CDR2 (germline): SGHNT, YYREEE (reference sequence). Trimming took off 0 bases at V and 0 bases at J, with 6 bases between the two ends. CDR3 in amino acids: CASSLDRLNTEAFF. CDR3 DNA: TGTGCCAGCAGCTTGGACAGACTGAACACTGAAGCTTTCTTT.

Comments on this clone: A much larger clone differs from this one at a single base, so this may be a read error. The CDR3 reads CAWSRRLGRGSYEQYF. The CDR3 nucleotides read TGTGCCTGGAGCCGACGTCTTGGACGGGGTTCCTACGAGCAGTACTTC. V gene TRBV30 combines with J gene TRBJ2-5; maybe TRBD2 (5 bases). The assigned J gene may be wrong: the sequence end matches TRBJ2-7 better. The CDR3 extends over 16 amino acids. Germline V gene lookup returns CDR1 GTSNPN and CDR2 SVGIG (reference sequence).

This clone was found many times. The chain's CDR3 is CASSDLPGGSTDTQYF. CDR3 nucleotide sequence: TGTGCCAGCAGTGACCTACCAGGGGGTAGCACAGATACGCAGTATTTT. The genes are TRBV6-4 and TRBJ2-3; 7 bases align to TRBD1. J was trimmed by 0 bases and V by 2 bases; bases with no gene match: 5. Germline-derived CDR1 and CDR2 are MRHNA and SNTAGT. CDR3 length: 16 residues.

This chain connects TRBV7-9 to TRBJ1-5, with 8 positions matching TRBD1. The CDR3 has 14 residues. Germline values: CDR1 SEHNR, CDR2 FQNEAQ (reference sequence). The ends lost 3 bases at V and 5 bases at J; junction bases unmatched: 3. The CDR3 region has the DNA TGTGCCAGCAGCTTTGGGACAGGCTATCAGCCCCAGCATTTT. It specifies CASSFGTGYQPQHF.

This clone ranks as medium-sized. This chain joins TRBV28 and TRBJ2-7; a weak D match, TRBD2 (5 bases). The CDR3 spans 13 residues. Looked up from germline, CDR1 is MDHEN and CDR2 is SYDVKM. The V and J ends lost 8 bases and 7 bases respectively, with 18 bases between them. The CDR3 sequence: CASQTRVEEEQYF. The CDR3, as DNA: TGTGCCAGCCAGACGCGGGTAGAGGAAGAGCAGTACTTC.

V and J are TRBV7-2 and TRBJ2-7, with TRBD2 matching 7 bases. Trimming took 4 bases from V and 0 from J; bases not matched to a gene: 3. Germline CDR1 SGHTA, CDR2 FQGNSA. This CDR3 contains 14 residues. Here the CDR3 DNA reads TGTGCCAGCAGCTCAGGCGGGGGCTCCTACGAGCAGTACTTC. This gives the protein CASSSGGGSYEQYF.

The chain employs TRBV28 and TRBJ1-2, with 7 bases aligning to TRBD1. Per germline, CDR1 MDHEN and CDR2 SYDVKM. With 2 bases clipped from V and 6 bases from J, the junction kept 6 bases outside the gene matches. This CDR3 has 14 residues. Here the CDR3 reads CASSLATGADGYTF. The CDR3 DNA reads TGTGCCAGCAGTTTAGCAACAGGGGCGGATGGCTACACCTTC.

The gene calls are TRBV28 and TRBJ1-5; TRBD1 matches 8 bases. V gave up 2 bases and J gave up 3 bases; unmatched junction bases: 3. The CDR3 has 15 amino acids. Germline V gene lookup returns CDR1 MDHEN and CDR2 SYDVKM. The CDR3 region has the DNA TGTGCCAGCAGTTTAGTCAGGGGGCTCAATCAGCCCCAGCATTTT. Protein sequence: CASSLVRGLNQPQHF. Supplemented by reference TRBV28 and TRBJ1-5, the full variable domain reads DVKVTQSSRYLVKRTGEKVFLECVQDMDHENMFWYRQDPGLGLRLIYFSYDVKMKEKGDIPEGYSVSREKKERFSLILESASTNQTSMYLCASSLVRGLNQPQHFGDGTRLSIL.

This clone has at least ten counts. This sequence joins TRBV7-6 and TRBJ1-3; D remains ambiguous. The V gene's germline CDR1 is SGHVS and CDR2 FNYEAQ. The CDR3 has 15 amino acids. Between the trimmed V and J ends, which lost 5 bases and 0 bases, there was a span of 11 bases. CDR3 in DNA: TGTGCCAGCAGCACTGGACGAAGCTCTGGAAACACCATATATTTT. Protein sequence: CASSTGRSSGNTIYF.